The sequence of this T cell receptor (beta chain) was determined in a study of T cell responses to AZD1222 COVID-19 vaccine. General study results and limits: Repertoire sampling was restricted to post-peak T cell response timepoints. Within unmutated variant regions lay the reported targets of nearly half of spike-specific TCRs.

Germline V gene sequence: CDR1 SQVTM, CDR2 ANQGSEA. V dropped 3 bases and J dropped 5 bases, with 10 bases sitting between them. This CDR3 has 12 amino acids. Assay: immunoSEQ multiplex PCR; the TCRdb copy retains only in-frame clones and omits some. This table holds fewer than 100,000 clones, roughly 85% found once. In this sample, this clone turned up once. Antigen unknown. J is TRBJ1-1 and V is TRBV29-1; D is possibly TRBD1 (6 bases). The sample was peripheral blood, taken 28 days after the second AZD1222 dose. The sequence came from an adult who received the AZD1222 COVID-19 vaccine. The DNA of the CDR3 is TGCAGCGTTGAGAGGGGGAGGACTGAAGCTTTCTTT. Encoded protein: CSVERGRTEAFF.